The present TCR beta chain was sequenced within a study of blood T cell repertoires in COVID-19. Study-level background: From the United States, Italy and Spain came samples of acute and convalescent COVID-19. T cells, B-cell-depleted T cells, or PBMCs provided the cDNA or gDNA that served as material.

Sequencing used immunoSEQ multiplex PCR; TCRdb keeps in-frame clones, though not all of them. The top ten hold under 55% of the sample, which has about 94,000 clones, roughly 80% seen once. Germline V lookup: CDR1 MDHEN, CDR2 SYDVKM. This CDR3 comprises 14 residues. V lost 4 bases and J 2 bases, leaving 11 bases between the germline ends. The chain carries TRBV28 and TRBJ1-1; TRBD1 is a possible D gene (6 bases). Source material: peripheral blood. This clonotype was sampled from a human donor in a cohort sampled during active COVID-19. The CDR3 DNA is TGTGCCAGCAGTTGGGGGGGCCCCAACACTGAAGCTTTCTTT. The encoded protein is CASSWGGPNTEAFF.